The T cell receptor beta chain under discussion was sequenced for a study of T cell responses to AZD1222 COVID-19 vaccine. Study background: Pooling was applied to second doses at about 4 or about 12 weeks. Findings of the study overall: The study sampled repertoires only after the peak T cell response. A rise in Spike-specific TCR breadth and depth followed two AZD1222 doses. Baseline seropositivity occurred in only a handful of AZD1222 recipients.

Between the trimmed V and J ends, which lost 4 bases and 5 bases, there was a span of 5 bases. This CDR3 has 11 residues. CDR1 is SGHAT and CDR2 is FQNNGV in the germline V gene. Measured with immunoSEQ multiplex PCR; TCRdb has only the in-frame clones, and not every one. The sample lists about 120,000 clones; 91% were seen once. A word on this clone: Antigen: not known.

This TCR was recovered from an adult in good health. The gene calls are TRBV11-2 and TRBJ2-5; D is ambiguous. The sequencing used peripheral blood, collected on day 0 of AZD1222 vaccination. CDR3 bases: TGTGCCAGCAGCTATGGGGAGACCCAGTACTTC. Residues: CASSYGETQYF. Variable domain in full (rest from reference TRBV11-2 and TRBJ2-5): EAGVAQSPRYKIIEKRQSVAFWCNPISGHATLYWYQQILGQGPKLLIQFQNNGVVDDSQLPKDRFSAERLKGVDSTLKIQPAKLEDSAVYLCASSYGETQYFGPGTRLLVL.